Listed below are T cell receptor beta chains from one sample, sequenced in a study of early T cells in non-severe SARS-CoV-2 infection. Each CDR3 protein is one row after TCRdb ran MiXCR on the 5' RACE reads. The sample includes 77,000 or so distinct CDR3 sequences, about 14% seen only once; the top ten take about 3.7%. Material: whole blood, obtained at baseline. The origin of the receptors is an adult who was a healthcare worker with PCR-confirmed SARS-CoV-2 infection or an uninfected control (not recorded which). Each CDR3 is given with its conserved first and last residue. Fields, in order: D gene, V gene, J gene, clone size, CDR3 protein, CDR3 DNA. The D gene is left open where the match is weak. Expanded clones get a size class; other rows say once, few or many, or leave the size out.

d_call: TRBD2; v_call: TRBV20-1; j_call: TRBJ2-7; clone_size: many; cdr3_aa: CSASSGGNYEQYF; cdr3_nt: TGCAGTGCTAGCTCGGGAGGGAATTACGAGCAGTACTTC
d_call: .; v_call: TRBV30; j_call: TRBJ2-3; clone_size: few; cdr3_aa: CAWSARTVSTDTQYF; cdr3_nt: TGTGCCTGGAGTGCCCGGACAGTGAGCACAGATACGCAGTATTTT
d_call: .; v_call: TRBV4-1; j_call: TRBJ1-2; clone_size: many; cdr3_aa: CASSLAPGQNYGYTF; cdr3_nt: TGCGCCAGCAGCCTCGCGCCCGGACAGAACTATGGCTACACCTTC
d_call: .; v_call: TRBV7-2; j_call: TRBJ2-7; clone_size: few; cdr3_aa: CASSHSPWQDSDEQYF; cdr3_nt: TGTGCCAGCAGCCATTCCCCATGGCAGGATTCTGACGAGCAGTACTTC
d_call: .; v_call: TRBV12-3/TRBV12-4; j_call: TRBJ2-1; clone_size: .; cdr3_aa: CASSLFRGGGEQFF; cdr3_nt: TGTGCCAGCAGTTTATTCCGAGGAGGAGGTGAGCAGTTCTTC
d_call: TRBD2; v_call: TRBV20-1; j_call: TRBJ2-1; clone_size: .; cdr3_aa: CSPILSGRGNEQFF; cdr3_nt: TGCAGTCCAATCCTTAGCGGGAGGGGGAATGAGCAGTTCTTC
d_call: .; v_call: TRBV7-3; j_call: TRBJ2-1; clone_size: .; cdr3_aa: CASSYSGANEQFF; cdr3_nt: TGTGCCAGCAGCTATAGTGGGGCCAATGAGCAGTTCTTC
d_call: .; v_call: TRBV28; j_call: TRBJ2-7; clone_size: .; cdr3_aa: CASSTIGGIIYEQYF; cdr3_nt: TGTGCCAGCAGTACGATCGGGGGCATCATCTACGAGCAGTACTTC
d_call: TRBD1; v_call: TRBV23-1; j_call: TRBJ2-5; clone_size: many; cdr3_aa: CASSQSGDRGPQETQYF; cdr3_nt: TGCGCCAGCAGTCAATCAGGGGACAGGGGCCCACAAGAGACCCAGTACTTC
d_call: TRBD1; v_call: TRBV29-1; j_call: TRBJ2-7; clone_size: .; cdr3_aa: CSVGTGTSYEQYF; cdr3_nt: TGCAGCGTTGGGACAGGTACCTCCTACGAGCAGTACTTC
d_call: TRBD2; v_call: TRBV20-1; j_call: TRBJ2-2; clone_size: .; cdr3_aa: CSVWPSGTNGELFF; cdr3_nt: TGCAGTGTTTGGCCTAGCGGTACCAACGGGGAGCTGTTTTTT
d_call: TRBD2; v_call: TRBV12-3/TRBV12-4; j_call: TRBJ2-4; clone_size: .; cdr3_aa: CASSPGLLAGRGKNIQYF; cdr3_nt: TGTGCCAGCAGTCCGGGGCTTCTAGCGGGAAGGGGCAAAAACATTCAGTACTTC
d_call: .; v_call: TRBV12-3/TRBV12-4; j_call: TRBJ2-6; clone_size: many; cdr3_aa: CASSLSRVGANVLTF; cdr3_nt: TGTGCCAGCAGTTTATCCAGGGTTGGGGCCAACGTCCTGACTTTC
d_call: .; v_call: TRBV24-1; j_call: TRBJ1-4; clone_size: .; cdr3_aa: CATSDSPWGKLFF; cdr3_nt: TGTGCCACCAGTGATTCCCCTTGGGGGAAACTGTTTTTT
d_call: .; v_call: TRBV11-2; j_call: TRBJ1-1; clone_size: .; cdr3_aa: CASSSKTGNTEAFF; cdr3_nt: TGTGCCAGCAGCTCGAAGACGGGGAACACTGAAGCTTTCTTT
d_call: .; v_call: TRBV28; j_call: TRBJ2-7; clone_size: many; cdr3_aa: CASITGGTNEQYF; cdr3_nt: TGTGCCAGCATTACTGGGGGGACCAACGAGCAGTACTTC
d_call: .; v_call: TRBV3-1; j_call: TRBJ2-7; clone_size: many; cdr3_aa: CASSQFHRDSYEQYF; cdr3_nt: TGTGCCAGCAGCCAGTTTCACCGGGACTCCTACGAGCAGTACTTC
d_call: .; v_call: TRBV30; j_call: TRBJ2-7; clone_size: .; cdr3_aa: CASGGRTYEQYF; cdr3_nt: TGTGCCTCGGGCGGAAGGACCTACGAGCAGTACTTC
d_call: TRBD2; v_call: TRBV9; j_call: TRBJ2-1; clone_size: many; cdr3_aa: CASSGTSAPYNEQFF; cdr3_nt: TGTGCCAGCAGCGGTACTAGCGCCCCCTACAATGAGCAGTTCTTC
d_call: TRBD1; v_call: TRBV10-3; j_call: TRBJ2-7; clone_size: few; cdr3_aa: CASHRGLLGEQYF; cdr3_nt: TGTGCCAGCCACAGGGGGCTCCTCGGGGAGCAGTACTTC
d_call: .; v_call: TRBV30; j_call: TRBJ2-1; clone_size: few; cdr3_aa: CAVWGLGNEQFF; cdr3_nt: TGTGCCGTCTGGGGGTTAGGCAATGAGCAGTTCTTC
d_call: .; v_call: TRBV19; j_call: TRBJ1-4; clone_size: .; cdr3_aa: CASQRQATNEKLFF; cdr3_nt: TGTGCCAGCCAAAGGCAAGCAACTAATGAAAAACTGTTTTTT
d_call: .; v_call: TRBV28; j_call: TRBJ2-3; clone_size: .; cdr3_aa: CASTIGSSTDTQYF; cdr3_nt: TGTGCCAGCACCATTGGGTCTAGCACAGATACGCAGTATTTT
d_call: TRBD1; v_call: TRBV18; j_call: TRBJ1-4; clone_size: .; cdr3_aa: CASSRQGGEKLFF; cdr3_nt: TGTGCCAGCTCACGGCAGGGGGGAGAAAAACTGTTTTTT
d_call: TRBD2; v_call: TRBV10-2; j_call: TRBJ2-3; clone_size: many; cdr3_aa: CASSETAGGPGDTQYF; cdr3_nt: TGCGCCAGCAGTGAGACGGCGGGAGGGCCTGGAGATACGCAGTATTTT
d_call: .; v_call: TRBV7-7; j_call: TRBJ2-5; clone_size: .; cdr3_aa: CASSSTEGGSETQYF; cdr3_nt: TGTGCCAGCAGCTCGACGGAAGGGGGATCAGAGACCCAGTACTTC
d_call: .; v_call: TRBV12-3/TRBV12-4; j_call: TRBJ2-5; clone_size: .; cdr3_aa: CASSSRTIGETQYF; cdr3_nt: TGTGCCAGCAGTTCACGGACTATCGGGGAGACCCAGTACTTC
d_call: .; v_call: TRBV20-1; j_call: TRBJ2-4; clone_size: few; cdr3_aa: CSARFYEGIQYF; cdr3_nt: TGCAGTGCTAGATTTTACGAGGGCATTCAGTACTTC
d_call: .; v_call: TRBV7-9; j_call: TRBJ2-7; clone_size: .; cdr3_aa: CASSHAPPRNSYEQYF; cdr3_nt: TGTGCCAGCAGCCACGCCCCACCCAGGAACTCCTACGAGCAGTACTTC
d_call: .; v_call: TRBV6-1; j_call: TRBJ1-2; clone_size: few; cdr3_aa: CASRVGTVRYGYTF; cdr3_nt: TGTGCCAGCAGAGTTGGGACCGTCCGCTATGGCTACACCTTC
d_call: .; v_call: TRBV7-2; j_call: TRBJ2-1; clone_size: few; cdr3_aa: CASSSGPSSYNEQFF; cdr3_nt: TGTGCCAGCAGCTCGGGACCTAGCTCCTACAATGAGCAGTTCTTC
d_call: .; v_call: TRBV27; j_call: TRBJ1-6; clone_size: .; cdr3_aa: CASSFNNSPLHF; cdr3_nt: TGTGCCAGCAGTTTCAACAATTCACCCCTCCACTTT
d_call: TRBD1; v_call: TRBV11-3; j_call: TRBJ2-1; clone_size: .; cdr3_aa: CASSSSDRGWGNEQFF; cdr3_nt: TGTGCCAGCAGCTCCTCGGACAGGGGATGGGGCAATGAGCAGTTCTTC
d_call: .; v_call: TRBV11-2; j_call: TRBJ1-6; clone_size: few; cdr3_aa: CASSFSNSPLHF; cdr3_nt: TGTGCCAGCAGCTTCTCAAATTCACCCCTCCACTTT
d_call: .; v_call: TRBV5-1; j_call: TRBJ1-6; clone_size: few; cdr3_aa: CASSPDPNSPLHF; cdr3_nt: TGCGCCAGCAGCCCAGACCCGAATTCACCCCTCCACTTT
d_call: .; v_call: TRBV2; j_call: TRBJ2-2; clone_size: few; cdr3_aa: CASRGVKTTGELFF; cdr3_nt: TGTGCCAGCAGAGGGGTCAAGACCACCGGGGAGCTGTTTTTT
d_call: .; v_call: TRBV7-8; j_call: TRBJ2-3; clone_size: .; cdr3_aa: CASSPSPRLVDTQYF; cdr3_nt: TGTGCCAGCAGCCCCAGCCCTCGCCTGGTGGATACGCAGTATTTT
d_call: .; v_call: TRBV20-1; j_call: TRBJ2-3; clone_size: many; cdr3_aa: CSAGVTDTQYF; cdr3_nt: TGCAGTGCCGGGGTCACAGATACGCAGTATTTT
d_call: TRBD1; v_call: TRBV2; j_call: TRBJ2-1; clone_size: .; cdr3_aa: CASSPDRDNEQFF; cdr3_nt: TGTGCCAGCAGCCCGGACAGGGACAATGAGCAGTTCTTC
d_call: .; v_call: TRBV4-1; j_call: TRBJ2-1; clone_size: .; cdr3_aa: CASSQIGTSLYNEQFF; cdr3_nt: TGCGCCAGCAGCCAAATTGGGACAAGTTTGTACAATGAGCAGTTCTTC
d_call: .; v_call: TRBV12-3/TRBV12-4; j_call: TRBJ2-7; clone_size: many; cdr3_aa: CASRGPTYEQYF; cdr3_nt: TGTGCCAGCAGAGGCCCAACCTACGAGCAGTACTTC
d_call: .; v_call: TRBV18; j_call: TRBJ1-1; clone_size: .; cdr3_aa: CASTTDQNTEAFF; cdr3_nt: TGTGCCAGCACGACTGACCAGAACACTGAAGCTTTCTTT
d_call: .; v_call: TRBV5-4; j_call: TRBJ2-5; clone_size: few; cdr3_aa: CASSSGFRTEGTQYF; cdr3_nt: TGTGCCAGCAGCTCAGGCTTCAGGACTGAGGGGACCCAGTACTTC
d_call: TRBD2; v_call: TRBV11-2; j_call: TRBJ2-7; clone_size: .; cdr3_aa: CASSLVATSGPYEQYF; cdr3_nt: TGTGCCAGCAGCTTAGTAGCGACTAGCGGACCCTACGAGCAGTACTTC
d_call: .; v_call: TRBV4-1; j_call: TRBJ2-7; clone_size: many; cdr3_aa: CASSQEGQVYEQYF; cdr3_nt: TGCGCCAGCAGCCAAGAAGGCCAGGTCTACGAGCAGTACTTC
d_call: .; v_call: TRBV2; j_call: TRBJ2-1; clone_size: many; cdr3_aa: CASSVGGLNEQFF; cdr3_nt: TGTGCCAGCAGTGTGGGGGGGCTGAATGAGCAGTTCTTC
d_call: TRBD1; v_call: TRBV7-2; j_call: TRBJ2-1; clone_size: few; cdr3_aa: CASRYRGKASQEGLSGSCEQFF; cdr3_nt: TGTGCCAGCCGATACAGGGGCAAGGCATCGCAAGAGGGTCTATCGGGTTCTTGTGAGCAGTTCTTC
d_call: .; v_call: TRBV3-2; j_call: TRBJ2-1; clone_size: .; cdr3_aa: CASSQGNRGYNEQFF; cdr3_nt: TGTGCCAGCAGCCAAGGGAACAGGGGCTACAATGAGCAGTTCTTC
d_call: TRBD2; v_call: TRBV30; j_call: TRBJ2-1; clone_size: .; cdr3_aa: CAWSKSGIQNEQFF; cdr3_nt: TGTGCCTGGAGTAAGAGCGGGATTCAGAATGAGCAGTTCTTC
d_call: TRBD1; v_call: TRBV2; j_call: TRBJ1-5; clone_size: .; cdr3_aa: CASSVREGADQPQHF; cdr3_nt: TGTGCCAGCAGTGTTCGAGAGGGGGCGGATCAGCCCCAGCATTTT